A selection of T cell receptor beta chains follows, all from one sample in a study of blood T cell repertoires in COVID-19. Clones were sequenced by immunoSEQ multiplex PCR, and TCRdb holds only the in-frame ones, with some missing. The table includes about 250,000 clones, about 83% detected once. The sequencing input was peripheral blood. All receptors come from a human donor in a cohort sampled during active COVID-19. Each CDR3 is given with its conserved first and last residue. A D gene is named only where the DNA matches it firmly. A row's size may be missing; if present it is once, few, many or a size class.

CDR3 protein: CASSLGQGISNEQFF
CDR3 DNA: TGTGCCAGCAGCCTGGGCCAGGGGATTTCCAATGAGCAGTTCTTC
J gene: TRBJ2-1
clone size: -
D gene: -
V gene: TRBV3-1/TRBV3-2

CDR3 protein: CASSMGTVYEQYF
CDR3 DNA: TGTGCCAGCAGCATGGGGACAGTCTACGAGCAGTACTTC
J gene: TRBJ2-7
clone size: -
D gene: TRBD1
V gene: TRBV11-3

CDR3 protein: CASSSRQRGNTIYF
CDR3 DNA: TGTGCCAGCAGTTCCCGACAGAGGGGAAACACCATATATTTT
J gene: TRBJ1-3
clone size: -
D gene: -
V gene: TRBV6-1

CDR3 protein: CASTPTSADSYEQYF
CDR3 DNA: TGTGCCAGCACCCCGACTAGCGCAGACTCCTACGAGCAGTACTTC
J gene: TRBJ2-7
clone size: -
D gene: TRBD2
V gene: TRBV6-5

CDR3 protein: CASGLVGGRNTIYF
CDR3 DNA: TGTGCTAGTGGTTTGGTAGGGGGAAGAAACACCATATATTTT
J gene: TRBJ1-3
clone size: -
D gene: -
V gene: TRBV12-5

CDR3 protein: CASSGRDRLTDTQYF
CDR3 DNA: TGTGCCAGCAGCGGGCGGGACAGACTCACAGATACGCAGTATTTT
J gene: TRBJ2-3
clone size: -
D gene: -
V gene: TRBV9

CDR3 protein: CASSLGGTGLYEQYF
CDR3 DNA: TGTGCCAGCAGCTTAGGAGGGACAGGCCTCTACGAGCAGTACTTC
J gene: TRBJ2-7
clone size: -
D gene: TRBD1
V gene: TRBV7-2

CDR3 protein: CAISGRDRGYEQYF
CDR3 DNA: TGTGCCATCAGTGGCCGGGACAGGGGCTACGAGCAGTACTTC
J gene: TRBJ2-7
clone size: -
D gene: TRBD1
V gene: TRBV10-3

CDR3 protein: CASSEGTGYQPQHF
CDR3 DNA: TGTGCCAGCAGTGAAGGGACAGGGTATCAGCCCCAGCATTTT
J gene: TRBJ1-5
clone size: -
D gene: TRBD1
V gene: TRBV2

CDR3 protein: CASSVRGRGEGNQPQHF
CDR3 DNA: TGTGCCAGCAGCGTCAGAGGCAGGGGGGAAGGCAATCAGCCCCAGCATTTT
J gene: TRBJ1-5
clone size: -
D gene: TRBD1
V gene: TRBV4-2

CDR3 protein: CASSFAGRSEKLFF
CDR3 DNA: TGTGCCAGCAGTTTTGCGGGGCGATCGGAAAAACTGTTTTTT
J gene: TRBJ1-4
clone size: -
D gene: -
V gene: TRBV27

CDR3 protein: CASSRSPGQRYYGYTF
CDR3 DNA: TGTGCCAGCAGCAGATCTCCGGGACAGAGATACTATGGCTACACCTTC
J gene: TRBJ1-2
clone size: -
D gene: TRBD1
V gene: TRBV2

CDR3 protein: CASSSLGLAGGETQYF
CDR3 DNA: TGTGCCAGCAGCTCGCTAGGACTAGCGGGAGGAGAGACCCAGTACTTC
J gene: TRBJ2-5
clone size: -
D gene: TRBD2
V gene: TRBV5-6

CDR3 protein: CASSSRVGATDTQYF
CDR3 DNA: TGTGCCAGCAGCTCGCGGGTGGGCGCGACAGATACGCAGTATTTT
J gene: TRBJ2-3
clone size: -
D gene: -
V gene: TRBV11-3

CDR3 protein: CASSALATPMGEQFF
CDR3 DNA: TGTGCCAGCAGCGCGCTAGCGACCCCGATGGGTGAGCAGTTCTTC
J gene: TRBJ2-1
clone size: -
D gene: -
V gene: TRBV9

CDR3 protein: CASSIWPGGTGELFF
CDR3 DNA: TGTGCCAGTAGTATATGGCCAGGGGGCACCGGGGAGCTGTTTTTT
J gene: TRBJ2-2
clone size: -
D gene: TRBD1
V gene: TRBV19

CDR3 protein: CASSLGGYEQFF
CDR3 DNA: TGTGCCAGCAGCCTGGGGGGGTATGAGCAGTTCTTC
J gene: TRBJ2-1
clone size: -
D gene: TRBD2
V gene: TRBV12-3/TRBV12-4

CDR3 protein: CAWRAPAGGPGQYF
CDR3 DNA: TGTGCCTGGAGGGCCCCAGCGGGGGGGCCGGGCCAGTACTTC
J gene: TRBJ2-5
clone size: -
D gene: TRBD2
V gene: TRBV30

CDR3 protein: CASTGDRTRIYGYTF
CDR3 DNA: TGTGCCAGCACCGGGGACAGAACAAGGATCTATGGCTACACCTTC
J gene: TRBJ1-2
clone size: many
D gene: TRBD1
V gene: TRBV2

CDR3 protein: CASRAGTVRSYEQYF
CDR3 DNA: TGTGCCAGCAGGGCCGGGACAGTTCGCTCCTACGAGCAGTACTTC
J gene: TRBJ2-7
clone size: -
D gene: TRBD1
V gene: TRBV6-5

CDR3 protein: CASSDGGLRTDTQYF
CDR3 DNA: TGTGCCAGCAGTGACGGAGGACTCCGCACAGATACGCAGTATTTT
J gene: TRBJ2-3
clone size: -
D gene: -
V gene: TRBV6-4

CDR3 protein: CASSLGQGNYGYTF
CDR3 DNA: TGTGCCAGCAGTTTAGGACAGGGAAACTATGGCTACACCTTC
J gene: TRBJ1-2
clone size: -
D gene: TRBD1
V gene: TRBV28

CDR3 protein: CASSRDMEGYEQYF
CDR3 DNA: TGCGCCAGCAGCCGGGACATGGAAGGCTACGAGCAGTACTTC
J gene: TRBJ2-7
clone size: -
D gene: -
V gene: TRBV5-1

CDR3 protein: CASSASQGRGTEAFF
CDR3 DNA: TGTGCCAGCAGCGCCTCACAGGGGAGAGGCACTGAAGCTTTCTTT
J gene: TRBJ1-1
clone size: -
D gene: TRBD1
V gene: TRBV7-3

CDR3 protein: CASSLSHPGTGNQPQHF
CDR3 DNA: TGTGCCAGCAGTTTATCTCATCCGGGGACAGGCAATCAGCCCCAGCATTTT
J gene: TRBJ1-5
clone size: -
D gene: TRBD1
V gene: TRBV28

CDR3 protein: CASSIAGTGLYNEQFF
CDR3 DNA: TGTGCCAGCAGTATCGCCGGGACAGGGCTCTACAATGAGCAGTTCTTC
J gene: TRBJ2-1
clone size: -
D gene: TRBD1
V gene: TRBV2

CDR3 protein: CASSQGRQGTTEAFF
CDR3 DNA: TGCGCCAGCAGCCAAGGTCGACAGGGAACAACTGAAGCTTTCTTT
J gene: TRBJ1-1
clone size: -
D gene: TRBD1
V gene: TRBV4-1

CDR3 protein: CASSAWGLTDTQYF
CDR3 DNA: TGCGCCAGCAGCGCCTGGGGCCTCACAGATACGCAGTATTTT
J gene: TRBJ2-3
clone size: -
D gene: -
V gene: TRBV5-1

CDR3 protein: CASSLEGLAGQETQYF
CDR3 DNA: TGCGCCAGCAGCTTGGAGGGGCTAGCGGGCCAAGAGACCCAGTACTTC
J gene: TRBJ2-5
clone size: -
D gene: TRBD2
V gene: TRBV5-1

CDR3 protein: CASSVLRRGKTGELFF
CDR3 DNA: TGTGCCAGCAGCGTCCTTAGGAGGGGTAAAACCGGGGAGCTGTTTTTT
J gene: TRBJ2-2
clone size: -
D gene: -
V gene: TRBV11-2

CDR3 protein: CASSSPRRNSYNEQFF
CDR3 DNA: TGTGCCAGCAGCTCGCCCCGGCGGAACTCCTACAATGAGCAGTTCTTC
J gene: TRBJ2-1
clone size: -
D gene: -
V gene: TRBV5-4

CDR3 protein: CASRPTKQNEGSPSYGYTF
CDR3 DNA: TGCGCCAGCAGACCGACAAAACAAAACGAGGGCTCTCCGAGCTATGGCTACACCTTC
J gene: TRBJ1-2
clone size: few
D gene: -
V gene: TRBV5-1

CDR3 protein: CAITPGQGYEQYF
CDR3 DNA: TGTGCCATCACACCGGGACAGGGCTACGAGCAGTACTTC
J gene: TRBJ2-7
clone size: -
D gene: TRBD1
V gene: TRBV10-3

CDR3 protein: CASSEAPRPVWFGGYTF
CDR3 DNA: TGTGCCAGCAGTGAAGCGCCCCGCCCGGTCTGGTTCGGTGGCTACACCTTC
J gene: TRBJ1-2
clone size: -
D gene: -
V gene: TRBV2

CDR3 protein: CASSPRGQGATNEKLFF
CDR3 DNA: TGTGCCAGCAGCCCAAGGGGGCAGGGGGCAACTAATGAAAAACTGTTTTTT
J gene: TRBJ1-4
clone size: -
D gene: TRBD1
V gene: TRBV28

CDR3 protein: CASSYVPGNTEAFF
CDR3 DNA: TGTGCCAGCAGTTACGTTCCGGGGAACACTGAAGCTTTCTTT
J gene: TRBJ1-1
clone size: -
D gene: -
V gene: TRBV6-5

CDR3 protein: CASSEALIPRRGGRTGELFF
CDR3 DNA: TGTGCCAGCAGTGAAGCTCTCATCCCGCGGCGGGGGGGCCGAACCGGGGAGCTGTTTTTT
J gene: TRBJ2-2
clone size: -
D gene: TRBD2
V gene: TRBV2

CDR3 protein: CASKGGRGQDNEQFF
CDR3 DNA: TGTGCCAGTAAAGGCGGGAGGGGGCAGGACAATGAGCAGTTCTTC
J gene: TRBJ2-1
clone size: -
D gene: TRBD2
V gene: TRBV19

CDR3 protein: CAISTNPGGTNGYTF
CDR3 DNA: TGTGCCATCAGTACGAACCCAGGGGGTACGAATGGCTACACCTTC
J gene: TRBJ1-2
clone size: -
D gene: TRBD1
V gene: TRBV10-3

CDR3 protein: CASSFAGQGLNEQFF
CDR3 DNA: TGTGCCAGCAGTTTCGCGGGACAGGGTTTGAATGAGCAGTTCTTC
J gene: TRBJ2-1
clone size: -
D gene: TRBD1
V gene: TRBV6-5

CDR3 protein: CASSTGTGRGETQYF
CDR3 DNA: TGTGCCAGTAGCACCGGGACAGGGAGAGGAGAGACCCAGTACTTC
J gene: TRBJ2-5
clone size: -
D gene: TRBD1
V gene: TRBV19

CDR3 protein: CASSLGRLITYNEQFF
CDR3 DNA: TGCGCCAGCAGCTTGGGCAGGCTGATTACCTACAATGAGCAGTTCTTC
J gene: TRBJ2-1
clone size: -
D gene: -
V gene: TRBV5-1

CDR3 protein: CASSQDSQGGEQYF
CDR3 DNA: TGTGCCAGCAGCCAAGATAGCCAGGGCGGCGAGCAGTACTTC
J gene: TRBJ2-7
clone size: -
D gene: -
V gene: TRBV3-1/TRBV3-2

CDR3 protein: CASSLSSGRVETQYF
CDR3 DNA: TGTGCCAGCAGTCTTTCTAGCGGGAGGGTGGAGACCCAGTACTTC
J gene: TRBJ2-5
clone size: -
D gene: TRBD2
V gene: TRBV28

CDR3 protein: CASMQGTGGNQPQHF
CDR3 DNA: TGTGCCAGCATGCAAGGGACAGGGGGCAATCAGCCCCAGCATTTT
J gene: TRBJ1-5
clone size: -
D gene: TRBD1
V gene: TRBV6-5

CDR3 protein: CASSLAWDRGNTGELFF
CDR3 DNA: TGTGCCAGCAGCTTAGCGTGGGACAGGGGAAACACCGGGGAGCTGTTTTTT
J gene: TRBJ2-2
clone size: -
D gene: TRBD1
V gene: TRBV11-3

CDR3 protein: CASSTSGDTQYF
CDR3 DNA: TGTGCCAGCAGTACCTCAGGGGATACGCAGTATTTT
J gene: TRBJ2-3
clone size: -
D gene: -
V gene: TRBV6-5